This is a list of T cell receptor beta chains from one sample in a study of PD-L1 blockade in urothelial cancer. The assay was immunoSEQ multiplex PCR, and TCRdb's table has in-frame clones only and misses some. The data hold 30,000 to 40,000 clones, with over 80% observed a single time. The sample in question was PBMCs, obtained around atezolizumab (anti-PD-L1) treatment. All receptors come from a man older than 75 with urothelial cancer. The CDR3 runs from the conserved cysteine through the conserved F or W. Each record gives: J gene, D gene, clone size, V gene, CDR3 protein, CDR3 DNA. D genes are given only for firm matches. The listing skips clone size in some rows; elsewhere it reads once, few, many or a size class.

J gene: TRBJ2-7; D gene: -; clone size: -; V gene: TRBV2; CDR3 protein: CASSEGLFSSYEQYF; CDR3 DNA: TGTGCCAGCAGTGAAGGACTTTTTAGCTCCTACGAGCAGTACTTC
J gene: TRBJ2-3; D gene: -; clone size: -; V gene: TRBV5-1; CDR3 protein: CASSVHTSTDTQYF; CDR3 DNA: TGCGCCAGCAGCGTCCATACTAGCACAGATACGCAGTATTTT
J gene: TRBJ2-1; D gene: -; clone size: -; V gene: TRBV19; CDR3 protein: CATSPRGGSKGSEQFF; CDR3 DNA: TGTGCCACAAGCCCCAGGGGCGGGTCGAAGGGTAGTGAGCAGTTCTTC
J gene: TRBJ2-5; D gene: -; clone size: -; V gene: TRBV18; CDR3 protein: CASSPLAKGAGQETQYF; CDR3 DNA: TGTGCCAGCTCACCCCTCGCCAAGGGTGCGGGTCAGGAGACCCAGTACTTC
J gene: TRBJ1-4; D gene: -; clone size: few; V gene: TRBV5-5; CDR3 protein: CASSPFQGTNEKLFF; CDR3 DNA: TGTGCCAGCAGCCCCTTCCAGGGGACTAATGAAAAACTGTTTTTT
J gene: TRBJ2-5; D gene: -; clone size: -; V gene: TRBV5-6; CDR3 protein: CASSLGTGRTRGETQYF; CDR3 DNA: TGTGCCAGCAGCTTGGGAACGGGCCGCACGAGGGGGGAGACCCAGTACTTC
J gene: TRBJ2-7; D gene: TRBD2; clone size: -; V gene: TRBV11-2; CDR3 protein: CASSLAGLGDEQYF; CDR3 DNA: TGTGCCAGCAGCTTAGCGGGACTAGGTGACGAGCAGTACTTC
J gene: TRBJ1-5; D gene: -; clone size: -; V gene: TRBV4-1; CDR3 protein: CASSQDSYQPQHF; CDR3 DNA: TGCGCCAGCAGCCAAGACAGTTATCAGCCCCAGCATTTT
J gene: TRBJ2-4; D gene: -; clone size: -; V gene: TRBV21-1; CDR3 protein: CASERGDRVTKNIQYF; CDR3 DNA: TGTGCCAGTGAAAGGGGGGACAGGGTAACCAAAAACATTCAGTACTTC
J gene: TRBJ2-5; D gene: -; clone size: once; V gene: TRBV18; CDR3 protein: CATQHSEYQETQYF; CDR3 DNA: TGTGCCACCCAACATAGCGAGTACCAAGAGACCCAGTACTTC
J gene: TRBJ2-7; D gene: TRBD2; clone size: -; V gene: TRBV5-1; CDR3 protein: CASSLGTSGRTGYEQYF; CDR3 DNA: TGCGCCAGCAGCTTGGGGACTAGCGGGAGGACTGGCTACGAGCAGTACTTC
J gene: TRBJ2-3; D gene: -; clone size: -; V gene: TRBV9; CDR3 protein: CASSRSTDTQYF; CDR3 DNA: TGTGCCAGCAGCCGGAGCACAGATACGCAGTATTTT
J gene: TRBJ2-2; D gene: -; clone size: few; V gene: TRBV5-1; CDR3 protein: CASSLIIGEHGELFF; CDR3 DNA: TGCGCCAGCAGCTTGATTATCGGGGAGCACGGGGAGCTGTTTTTT
J gene: TRBJ2-1; D gene: TRBD1; clone size: -; V gene: TRBV28; CDR3 protein: CASSSPSLQGGSYNEQFF; CDR3 DNA: TGTGCCAGCAGTTCTCCCTCATTACAGGGGGGTTCCTACAATGAGCAGTTCTTC
J gene: TRBJ2-1; D gene: -; clone size: -; V gene: TRBV9; CDR3 protein: CASSVGQGHYNEQFF; CDR3 DNA: TGTGCCAGCAGCGTAGGGCAGGGGCATTACAATGAGCAGTTCTTC
J gene: TRBJ2-2; D gene: TRBD2; clone size: -; V gene: TRBV5-1; CDR3 protein: CASSLAGRDTGELFF; CDR3 DNA: TGCGCCAGCAGCTTGGCCGGGAGGGACACCGGGGAGCTGTTTTTT
J gene: TRBJ1-5; D gene: -; clone size: -; V gene: TRBV6-5; CDR3 protein: CASRQPGRGQPQHF; CDR3 DNA: TGTGCCAGCAGGCAACCAGGGCGCGGTCAGCCCCAGCATTTT
J gene: TRBJ2-3; D gene: TRBD2; clone size: -; V gene: TRBV30; CDR3 protein: CAWSGNSGASTDTQYF; CDR3 DNA: TGTGCCTGGAGTGGGAATAGCGGGGCTAGCACAGATACGCAGTATTTT
J gene: TRBJ1-2; D gene: TRBD1; clone size: few; V gene: TRBV2; CDR3 protein: CARDREAEGYTF; CDR3 DNA: TGTGCCAGGGACAGGGAGGCGGAGGGCTACACCTTC